The clone carrying this T cell receptor (beta chain) was picked up many times. The antigen remains undetermined. V lost 4 bases to trimming and J lost 0 bases; unmatched junction nucleotides: 7. Per the germline V gene, CDR1 is SGHRS and CDR2 is YFSETQ. This CDR3 region has 15 residues. According to the study, genomic DNA was the template for TCR beta VDJ and CDR3 profiling. One entry per CDR3 protein, called by TCRdb with MiXCR from the reads. The data hold approximately 380,000 distinct CDR3 sequences, with 65% to 80% observed a single time. The data were obtained in a study of CD8+CD57+ T cells in acquired aplastic anemia. For the study at large: An average of about 3.4 ug of DNA was obtained from sorted CD4+ and CD8+ cells. Healthy-donor CD4+ cells averaged around 10 million reads.

Study-level results: Patients were compared with controls for CD8+ Simpson's diversity, and no significant difference emerged. Patients had twenty-nine CD8+ CDR3 sequences in common with controls (the shared set).

Sequencing was carried out using sorted CD4+, CD8+, or CD8+CD57+ T cells (not recorded which) from PBMCs. The chain is built from TRBV5-1 and TRBJ2-7; 7 nucleotides agree with TRBD1. The TCR originated in a human donor in good health, serving as a control. Here the CDR3 reads CASSRPGTVSYEQYF. The CDR3, as DNA: TGCGCCAGCAGCAGACCCGGGACAGTCTCCTACGAGCAGTACTTC.